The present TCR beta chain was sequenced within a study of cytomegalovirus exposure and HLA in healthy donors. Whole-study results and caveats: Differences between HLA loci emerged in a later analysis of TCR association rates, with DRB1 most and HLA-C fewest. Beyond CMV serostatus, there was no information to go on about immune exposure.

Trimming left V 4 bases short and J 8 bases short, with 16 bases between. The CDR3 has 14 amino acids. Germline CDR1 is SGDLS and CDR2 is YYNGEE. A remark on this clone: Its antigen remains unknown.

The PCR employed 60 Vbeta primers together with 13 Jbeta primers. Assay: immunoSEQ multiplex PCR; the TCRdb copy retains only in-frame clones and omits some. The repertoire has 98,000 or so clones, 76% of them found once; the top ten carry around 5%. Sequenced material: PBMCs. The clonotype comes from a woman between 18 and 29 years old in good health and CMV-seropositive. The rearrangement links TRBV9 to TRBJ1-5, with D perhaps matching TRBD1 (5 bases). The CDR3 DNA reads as TGTGCCAGCAGCCCCGGTGGGGGGACTAAGCCCCAGCATTTT. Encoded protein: CASSPGGGTKPQHF.